These T cell receptor beta chains were read from a single sample in a study of blood T cell repertoires in COVID-19. TCRdb keeps only in-frame clones here, not all; method: immunoSEQ multiplex PCR. The data hold about 75,000 clones, with roughly 88% observed a single time. The sequencing sample was made of peripheral blood. These receptors came from a woman in her seventies with acute or convalescent COVID-19. Both conserved end residues are part of each CDR3. D genes are given only for firm matches. A clone size is listed for some rows: how often the clone was seen (once, few, many), or a class if it is expanded.

size	V	D	J	CDR3	DNA
.	TRBV10-3	.	TRBJ2-7	CAIPSGYYEQYF	TGTGCCATCCCAAGCGGGTACTACGAGCAGTACTTC
once	TRBV7-8	TRBD1	TRBJ1-1	CATRQGPMNTEAFF	TGTGCCACCCGACAGGGCCCCATGAACACTGAAGCTTTCTTT
.	TRBV7-2	.	TRBJ2-7	CASSLVGRTYEQYF	TGTGCCAGCAGCTTAGTGGGCCGAACCTACGAGCAGTACTTC
.	TRBV4-3	.	TRBJ2-1	CASSQDREYYNEQFF	TGCGCCAGCAGCCAAGACCGGGAGTACTACAATGAGCAGTTCTTC
.	TRBV6-5	.	TRBJ1-1	CASRGYTEAFF	TGTGCCAGCAGGGGCTACACTGAAGCTTTCTTT
.	TRBV28	.	TRBJ1-5	CASRTANQPQHF	TGTGCCAGCCGGACAGCAAATCAGCCCCAGCATTTT
once	TRBV28	TRBD2	TRBJ2-5	CASSSAGVRQETQYF	TGTGCCAGCAGTTCAGCGGGAGTCAGGCAAGAGACCCAGTACTTC
.	TRBV9	.	TRBJ1-1	CASSVGTANTEAFF	TGTGCCAGCAGCGTAGGGACAGCGAACACTGAAGCTTTCTTT
.	TRBV3-1/TRBV3-2	.	TRBJ1-1	CASSQATGTEAFF	TGTGCCAGCAGCCAAGCCACAGGTACTGAAGCTTTCTTT
.	TRBV11-1	TRBD1	TRBJ2-6	CASSSGTGIGANVLTF	TGTGCCAGCAGCTCCGGGACAGGGATCGGGGCCAACGTCCTGACTTTC
.	TRBV30	.	TRBJ1-4	CAWSKGRSGGEKLFF	TGTGCCTGGAGTAAGGGACGGTCGGGGGGCGAAAAACTGTTTTTT
.	TRBV21-1	.	TRBJ1-5	CASSKETGLRRQPQHF	TGTGCCAGCAGCAAAGAAACAGGGCTTAGGAGGCAGCCCCAGCATTTT
.	TRBV19	.	TRBJ1-3	CATTKGDPGNTIYF	TGTGCCACCACCAAGGGGGATCCTGGAAACACCATATATTTT
few	TRBV9	TRBD2	TRBJ2-1	CASSIPIAGGPDNEQFF	TGTGCCAGCAGCATCCCGATAGCGGGGGGGCCTGACAATGAGCAGTTCTTC
.	TRBV7-3	.	TRBJ2-3	CASSLRGSPSTDTQYF	TGTGCCAGCAGCTTAAGAGGTAGCCCATCCACAGATACGCAGTATTTT
.	TRBV7-7	.	TRBJ2-2	CASSLTYGELFF	TGTGCTAGCAGCCTGACATACGGGGAGCTGTTTTTT
once	TRBV5-1	TRBD1	TRBJ2-2	CASSLRDRTTGELFF	TGCGCCAGCAGCCTCCGGGACAGAACCACCGGGGAGCTGTTTTTT
.	TRBV10-3	TRBD1	TRBJ1-5	CAISDPTGGNNQPQHF	TGTGCCATCAGTGACCCGACAGGGGGAAACAATCAGCCCCAGCATTTT
.	TRBV4-1	TRBD1	TRBJ1-1	CASSQDVQGVNTEAFF	TGCGCCAGCAGCCAAGATGTACAGGGGGTGAACACTGAAGCTTTCTTT
.	TRBV7-9	TRBD1	TRBJ1-6	CASSSGQGPNSPLHF	TGTGCCAGCAGTTCTGGACAGGGTCCTAATTCACCCCTCCACTTT
.	TRBV11-3	.	TRBJ2-1	CASSLGAGIQLGEQFF	TGTGCCAGCAGCTTAGGAGCAGGGATACAACTGGGTGAGCAGTTCTTC
.	TRBV15	.	TRBJ2-7	CATSHGAVLTYEQYF	TGTGCCACCAGCCATGGAGCGGTCCTTACCTACGAGCAGTACTTC
few	TRBV19	.	TRBJ1-5	CASSVSSTYNQPQHF	TGTGCCAGTAGTGTCTCGAGTACGTACAATCAGCCCCAGCATTTT
.	TRBV2	.	TRBJ1-1	CASSGRWMNTEAFF	TGTGCCAGCAGTGGGCGGTGGATGAACACTGAAGCTTTCTTT
.	TRBV30	.	TRBJ1-1	CAWSVVGIPEAFF	TGTGCCTGGAGTGTCGTCGGGATTCCTGAAGCTTTCTTT
.	TRBV28	.	TRBJ2-3	CASSLVTSPTDTQYF	TGTGCCAGCAGTTTAGTAACTAGTCCCACAGATACGCAGTATTTT
.	TRBV9	TRBD2	TRBJ2-5	CASSVAVTSGGQETQYF	TGTGCCAGCAGCGTCGCTGTTACTAGCGGGGGACAAGAGACCCAGTACTTC
.	TRBV7-9	.	TRBJ1-2	CASSPREESGYTF	TGTGCCAGCAGCCCCCGGGAGGAGAGTGGCTACACCTTC
.	TRBV28	TRBD1	TRBJ1-2	CASRTLGQGDGYTF	TGTGCCAGCAGGACACTCGGACAGGGGGACGGCTACACCTTC
.	TRBV2	.	TRBJ2-7	CASSEVNTFWEQYF	TGTGCCAGCAGTGAAGTAAACACCTTTTGGGAGCAGTACTTC
.	TRBV2	.	TRBJ1-2	CASGTEGYGYTF	TGTGCCAGCGGTACAGAAGGCTATGGCTACACCTTC
once	TRBV28	.	TRBJ1-5	CASSFGNSNQPQHF	TGTGCCAGCAGTTTCGGGAACAGCAATCAGCCCCAGCATTTT
.	TRBV5-1	TRBD1	TRBJ2-3	CASNPGQGAIDTQYF	TGCGCCAGCAACCCGGGACAGGGGGCGATAGATACGCAGTATTTT
.	TRBV4-1	TRBD1	TRBJ1-2	CASSQGGRGFGYTF	TGCGCCAGCAGCCAGGGGGGCAGGGGGTTTGGCTACACCTTC
.	TRBV12-3/TRBV12-4	TRBD1	TRBJ1-2	CASGQVYGYTF	TGTGCCAGCGGACAGGTCTATGGCTACACCTTC
.	TRBV4-2	.	TRBJ1-1	CASSQEWQGGSNTEAFF	TGTGCCAGCAGCCAAGAGTGGCAGGGAGGTTCAAACACTGAAGCTTTCTTT
few	TRBV6-5	TRBD1	TRBJ1-2	CASSRQGNYGYTF	TGTGCCAGCAGTAGACAGGGAAACTATGGCTACACCTTC
.	TRBV5-5	.	TRBJ1-1	CASTTGSVKGWNTEAFF	TGTGCCAGCACCACAGGGTCGGTAAAGGGTTGGAACACTGAAGCTTTCTTT
.	TRBV2	.	TRBJ2-7	CASRRDSYEQYF	TGTGCCAGCAGACGGGACTCCTACGAGCAGTACTTC
.	TRBV28	.	TRBJ1-1	CASSSPGDSRLNTEAFF	TGTGCCAGCAGTTCCCCCGGGGACTCAAGATTGAACACTGAAGCTTTCTTT
.	TRBV6-2/TRBV6-3	.	TRBJ2-5	CASSSGVQMTLGQETQYF	TGTGCCAGCAGTTCGGGGGTTCAAATGACCCTTGGCCAAGAGACCCAGTACTTC
.	TRBV5-6	TRBD1	TRBJ2-2	CASSLFPGQLRELFF	TGTGCCAGCAGCCTCTTTCCGGGACAGCTTAGGGAGCTGTTTTTT
.	TRBV9	TRBD1	TRBJ2-7	CASSASTGDGYEQYF	TGTGCCAGCAGCGCTTCGACAGGGGACGGCTACGAGCAGTACTTC
.	TRBV28	.	TRBJ1-2	CASSLLTGKTF	TGTGCCAGCAGTTTATTAACAGGGAAGACCTTC
.	TRBV28	TRBD2	TRBJ2-6	CASSLGLAGRSGANVLTF	TGTGCCAGCAGTCTAGGGCTAGCGGGTCGCTCTGGGGCCAACGTCCTGACTTTC
.	TRBV6-5	.	TRBJ1-5	CASSRSGVGQPQHF	TGTGCCAGCAGCCGCTCGGGGGTCGGTCAGCCCCAGCATTTT
few	TRBV4-2	.	TRBJ2-2	CASMAGPNTGELFF	TGTGCCAGCATGGCAGGCCCGAACACCGGGGAGCTGTTTTTT
once	TRBV11-2	.	TRBJ1-5	CATRIRTGYSNQPQHF	TGTGCCACCAGGATTCGTACGGGATATAGCAATCAGCCCCAGCATTTT
.	TRBV6-5	TRBD1	TRBJ2-3	CASSWDRETDTQYF	TGTGCCAGCAGTTGGGACAGGGAGACAGATACGCAGTATTTT
.	TRBV6-6	.	TRBJ1-2	CASQISGDDGYTF	TGTGCCAGCCAAATCTCGGGGGACGATGGCTACACCTTC
.	TRBV18	.	TRBJ1-4	CASSPDRATNEKLFF	TGTGCCAGCTCACCCGACAGAGCAACTAATGAAAAACTGTTTTTT
.	TRBV9	.	TRBJ1-6	CASSAEPTNNSPLHF	TGTGCCAGCAGCGCCGAGCCGACAAATAATTCACCCCTCCACTTT
.	TRBV20-1	TRBD2	TRBJ2-7	CSASSFGTSVTYEQYF	TGCAGTGCTAGTAGTTTTGGGACTAGCGTAACCTACGAGCAGTACTTC